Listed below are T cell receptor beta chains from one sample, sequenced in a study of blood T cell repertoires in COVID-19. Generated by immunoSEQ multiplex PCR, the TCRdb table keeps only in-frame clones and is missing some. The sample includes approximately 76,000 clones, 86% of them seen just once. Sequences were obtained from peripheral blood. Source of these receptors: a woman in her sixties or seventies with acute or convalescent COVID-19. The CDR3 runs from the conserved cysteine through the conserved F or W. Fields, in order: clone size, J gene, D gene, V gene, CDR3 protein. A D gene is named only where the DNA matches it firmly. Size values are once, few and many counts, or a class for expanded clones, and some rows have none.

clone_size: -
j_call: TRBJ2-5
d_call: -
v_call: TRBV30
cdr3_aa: CAWSRGEETQYF

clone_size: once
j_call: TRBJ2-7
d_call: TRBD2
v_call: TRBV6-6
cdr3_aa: CASSYPTSVYEQYF

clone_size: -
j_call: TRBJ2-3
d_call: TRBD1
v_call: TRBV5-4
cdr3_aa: CASSLPGQSTDTQYF

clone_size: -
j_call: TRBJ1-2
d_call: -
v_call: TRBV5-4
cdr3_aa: CASSKGHPANYGYTF

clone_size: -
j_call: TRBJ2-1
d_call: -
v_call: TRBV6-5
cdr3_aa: CASVGLGDEQFF

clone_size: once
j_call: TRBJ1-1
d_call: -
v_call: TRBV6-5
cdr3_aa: CASSQRGGNTEAFF

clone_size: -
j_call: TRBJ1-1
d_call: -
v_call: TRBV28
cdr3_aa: CASSPVTRGTEAFF

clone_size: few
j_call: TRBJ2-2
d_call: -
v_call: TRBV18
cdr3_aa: CASSPFGQTNTGELFF

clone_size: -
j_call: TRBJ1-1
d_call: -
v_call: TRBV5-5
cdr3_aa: CASSLGLQGRKDTEAFF

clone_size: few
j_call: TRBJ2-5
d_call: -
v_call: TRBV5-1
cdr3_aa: CASKGQETQYF

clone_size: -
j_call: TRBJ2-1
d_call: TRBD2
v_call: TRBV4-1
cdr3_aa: CASSPEDSGRAFLNEQFF

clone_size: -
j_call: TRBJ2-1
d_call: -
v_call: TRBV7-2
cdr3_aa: CASSFQRNNEQFF

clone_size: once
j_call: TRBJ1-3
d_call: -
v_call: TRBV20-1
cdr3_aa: CSASQGSGNTIYF

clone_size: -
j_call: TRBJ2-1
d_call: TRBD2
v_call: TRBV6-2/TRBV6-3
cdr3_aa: CASSYSGDAGERYNEQFF

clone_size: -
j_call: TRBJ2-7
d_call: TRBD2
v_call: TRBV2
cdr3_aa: CASGLAGFSYEQYF

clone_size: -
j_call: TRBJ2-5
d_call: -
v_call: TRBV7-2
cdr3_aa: CASSLVGGGPQETQYF

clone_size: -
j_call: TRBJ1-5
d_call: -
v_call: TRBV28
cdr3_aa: CASSYRAGNQPQHF

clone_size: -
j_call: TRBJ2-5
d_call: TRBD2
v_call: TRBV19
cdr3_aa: CASSPSGTSLETQYF

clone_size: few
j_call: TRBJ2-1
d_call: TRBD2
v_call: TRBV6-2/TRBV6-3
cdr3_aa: CASSYSEWRGIYNEQFF

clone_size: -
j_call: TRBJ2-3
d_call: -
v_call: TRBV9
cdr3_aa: CASSIGTLTDTQYF

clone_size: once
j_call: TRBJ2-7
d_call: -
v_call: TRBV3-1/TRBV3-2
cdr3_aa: CASRITGSYGQYF

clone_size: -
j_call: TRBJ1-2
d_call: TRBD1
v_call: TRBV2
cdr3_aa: CASQRTGNSYGYTF

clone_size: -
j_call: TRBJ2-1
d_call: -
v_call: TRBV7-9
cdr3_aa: CASSLKASVNEQFF